The sample holds one count of the clone carrying this T cell receptor (beta chain). As yet, its antigen is unknown. Looked up from germline, CDR1 is SGHNT and CDR2 is YYREEE (reference sequence). Trimming left V 0 bases short and J 7 bases short, with 17 bases between. The CDR3 has 16 residues. This entry belongs to a study of T cells in localized non-small cell lung cancer. The study, taken as a whole, reports: The tumor had only one region sequenced, so heterogeneity remains possible. Of the top 100 tumor clones, median approximately 50 were in adjacent lung, around 28 among its top 100. A raised T cell density in blood coincided with lengthier overall survival. Among the tissues sampled, uninvolved adjacent lung had the highest T cell clonality, above tumor.

The assay was immunoSEQ multiplex PCR, and TCRdb's table has in-frame clones only and misses some. This table has about 25,000 clones, about 92% appearing once. This chain joins TRBV5-4 and TRBJ2-4, with D possibly called TRBD1 or TRBD2 (5 bases each). The receptor was derived from a man aged 40-75 years with stage III squamous cell lung carcinoma. Sample: peripheral blood, taken before any cancer treatment. The CDR3 reads CASSLDGQGVSNIQYF. The CDR3 DNA is TGTGCCAGCAGCTTGGATGGTCAGGGAGTAAGTAACATTCAGTACTTC.